This T cell receptor (beta chain) is from a study of cytotoxic CD8 clonotypes in ibrutinib-treated CLL. Study-wide points: Rising at ibrutinib response, clonality subsequently fell back toward baseline at progression. Treatment left the uncommon public clonotypes either contracted or stable in frequency.

Turning to this clone: The antigen is unknown.

Sequencing was performed with immunoSEQ multiplex PCR; in TCRdb, only in-frame clones are kept and a portion is missing. Of about 310,000 clones in the sample, almost 80% were seen once. This CDR3 has 13 residues. Per germline, CDR1 SGHTA and CDR2 FQGNSA. V was shortened by 1 base and J by 8 bases, with 11 bases between the two germline ends. The TCR originated in a human donor with chronic lymphocytic leukemia. This chain connects TRBV7-2 to TRBJ1-2; tentative D call: TRBD1 (5 bases). Sequenced material: PBMCs, taken before ibrutinib treatment. The CDR3 region is CASSLDGGLGYTF. As DNA, the CDR3 is TGTGCCAGCAGCTTAGACGGGGGACTGGGCTACACCTTC.